The TCR beta chain under discussion was sequenced for a study of blood T cells in healthy people across ages. The CDR3 runs 14 residues. V gave up 2 bases and J gave up 6 bases, with 12 bases separating them. CDR1 MNHEY and CDR2 SMNVEV come from the germline V gene (reference sequence). A second roughly 7 to 12 cycle PCR used barcoded and J-beta primers. A single record per CDR3 protein comes from TCRdb applying MiXCR to the 5' RACE reads. The sample has under 2,000,000 distinct CDR3 sequences, 49% seen once. The sequencing sample was made of blood. The V and J genes are TRBV27 and TRBJ2-3; the D is unclear. The clonotype comes from a woman aged 40 to 50 in good health. This CDR3 reads CASSLIRVGDTQYF. The DNA for the CDR3 is TGTGCCAGCAGTTTAATCCGCGTGGGGGATACGCAGTATTTT.